This TCR beta chain was found in a study of CD8 T cells in Susac syndrome. This CDR3 is built from 12 residues. V shed 6 bases and J shed 4 bases, with 12 bases lying between them. Germline V gene sequence: CDR1 DFQATT, CDR2 SNEGSKA (reference sequence). RNA in amounts of about 0.5 to 1 ug was reverse transcribed with random hexamers. Each CDR3 protein gets one entry after TCRdb re-called the immunoSEQ multiplex PCR reads with MiXCR. Among about 120,000 distinct CDR3 sequences, 92% were seen once, and the ten largest hold around 0.15%. The chain employs TRBV20-1 and TRBJ1-1, with D maybe TRBD1 (5 bases). This TCR came from a human donor in good health. Input material: CD4+ T cells from PBMCs. The CDR3: CSAGGGGTEAFF. CDR3 DNA: TGCAGTGCGGGGGGTGGGGGCACTGAAGCTTTCTTT.